Listed below are T cell receptor beta chains from one sample, sequenced in a study of a mutant IDH1 vaccine in newly diagnosed glioma. Here immunoSEQ multiplex PCR was the method, and the copy in TCRdb shows in-frame clones only, minus some. The sample has some 58,000 clones, more than 80% seen once; the top ten hold around 5%. No antigen has been identified for these receptors. Source: PBMCs, taken from a glioma patient whose treatment included an IDH1 peptide vaccine. These receptors all stem from a middle-aged man with glioma. CDR3s include the opening cysteine and the closing phenylalanine or tryptophan. Fields, in order: CDR3 length, D gene, J gene, V gene, clone size, CDR3 DNA, CDR3 protein. A D gene is named only where the DNA matches it firmly. A row's size may be missing; if present it is once, few, many or a size class.

14,.,TRBJ1-1,TRBV19,.,TGTGCCAGTAGTATCGAGTGGCAGAACACTGAAGCTTTCTTT,CASSIEWQNTEAFF
15,TRBD2,TRBJ2-7,TRBV7-8,.,TGTGCCAGCAGCTTCACTAGCGGTCTATACTACGAGCAGTACTTC,CASSFTSGLYYEQYF
15,.,TRBJ1-4,TRBV27,.,TGTGCCAGCAGTGTCCTTGGGGGGGCCAACGAAAAACTGTTTTTT,CASSVLGGANEKLFF
18,TRBD1,TRBJ2-3,TRBV10-3,.,TGTGCCATCAGTGATGGAGACGGACAGGGGCTTATGGCAGATACGCAGTATTTT,CAISDGDGQGLMADTQYF
13,.,TRBJ2-1,TRBV29-1,once,TGCAGCGTTGTGGGGGAGGGGGCCAATGAGCAGTTCTTC,CSVVGEGANEQFF
15,.,TRBJ2-7,TRBV7-2,.,TGTGCCAGCATCCTCAGAACAGGTAGCTCCTACGAGCAGTACTTC,CASILRTGSSYEQYF
15,.,TRBJ1-4,TRBV7-8,.,TGTGCCAGCAGTCCTCGCCTTTGGGCTAATGAAAAACTGTTTTTT,CASSPRLWANEKLFF
11,.,TRBJ2-1,TRBV7-2,.,TGTGCCAGCAGCCCCTACCGGGATTCGTTCTTC,CASSPYRDSFF
13,TRBD1,TRBJ2-5,TRBV7-8,.,TGTGCCAGCAGCCAGGACAGGGTAGGGACCCAGTACTTC,CASSQDRVGTQYF
14,.,TRBJ1-5,TRBV4-3,.,TGCGCCAGCAGCCTTTCCTCCGCGGATCAGCCCCAGCATTTT,CASSLSSADQPQHF
14,.,TRBJ1-1,TRBV18,few,TGTGCCAGCTCACCAGACAGTCTGAACACTGAAGCTTTCTTT,CASSPDSLNTEAFF
12,.,TRBJ1-2,TRBV15,.,TGTGCCACCAGCAGAGAAAGGCAGGCCATGACCTTC,CATSRERQAMTF
13,TRBD1,TRBJ2-3,TRBV10-3,.,TGTGCTGGGAGGCAGGGGGCTATAGATACGCAGTATTTT,CAGRQGAIDTQYF
13,.,TRBJ2-7,TRBV27,.,TGTGCCAGCCTGGCCAGAAGCTCCTACGAGCAGTACTTC,CASLARSSYEQYF
12,.,TRBJ2-7,TRBV19,once,TGTGCCAGTAATATTCAGACCGGCGAGCAGTACTTC,CASNIQTGEQYF
14,TRBD1,TRBJ1-1,TRBV6-5,.,TGTGCCAGCAGGCCAGGGGGACCGAACACTGAAGCTTTCTTT,CASRPGGPNTEAFF
20,TRBD2,TRBJ2-1,TRBV18,.,TGTGCCAGCTCACCACCGCCCATTTTACTAGCGGGAGTAAGGGTCAATGAGCAGTTCTTC,CASSPPPILLAGVRVNEQFF
14,TRBD1,TRBJ1-1,TRBV11-2,.,TGTGCCAGCAGCCCGCGACCAGGGGGCACTGAAGCTTTCTTT,CASSPRPGGTEAFF
14,.,TRBJ2-1,TRBV5-4,.,TGTGCCAGCAGCGTGACTAGTAACTACAATGAGCAGTTCTTC,CASSVTSNYNEQFF
17,TRBD2,TRBJ2-5,TRBV6-1,.,TGTGCCAGCAGTGGACCGCCGGGACTAGCGGGATCAGAGACCCAGTACTTC,CASSGPPGLAGSETQYF
15,.,TRBJ2-3,TRBV5-1,.,TGCGCCAGCAGCCCGGGACTGGGCGACCAAGATACGCAGTATTTT,CASSPGLGDQDTQYF
16,.,TRBJ2-1,TRBV11-2,.,TGTGCCAGCAGCTTAGATTGGACGGGACCGGCGCATGAGCAGTTCTTC,CASSLDWTGPAHEQFF
16,TRBD2,TRBJ2-7,TRBV5-1,.,TGCGCCAGCAGCTTGGGAGGGCTAGCGGGAGACCACGAGCAGTACTTC,CASSLGGLAGDHEQYF
14,.,TRBJ1-2,TRBV4-2,once,TGTGCCAGCAGCCAAGATTTTGCACGAAGGAGCTACACCTTC,CASSQDFARRSYTF
11,.,TRBJ1-1,TRBV13,.,TGTGCCAGCAGCTCTCGGCCCGAAGCTTTCTTT,CASSSRPEAFF
16,.,TRBJ2-5,TRBV27,.,TGTGCCAGCAGTTTCCCCCCTAGAGGATGGCAAGAGACCCAGTACTTC,CASSFPPRGWQETQYF
16,TRBD1,TRBJ1-1,TRBV7-9,.,TGTGCCAGCAGCTTAGGCCGCGACAGGGGGAGCACTGAAGCTTTCTTT,CASSLGRDRGSTEAFF
14,.,TRBJ2-2,TRBV30,.,TGTGCCTGTGCTCCCCCCCCTGCTGGGGGTACGATGTTTTTT,CACAPPPAGGTMFF
15,.,TRBJ2-5,TRBV28,.,TGTGCCAGCAGCCAGCCGGCGGGGCCCCAAGAGACCCAGTACTTC,CASSQPAGPQETQYF
14,.,TRBJ1-2,TRBV14,.,TGTGCCAGCAGCGAAGGACAGAGATGGGATGGCTACACCTTC,CASSEGQRWDGYTF
15,.,TRBJ2-3,TRBV5-1,.,TGCGCCAGCAGCTTGGTGCCGGTTACCACAGATACGCAGTATTTT,CASSLVPVTTDTQYF
14,TRBD2,TRBJ2-1,TRBV10-2,.,TGCGCCAGCAGTGATAGCGGGGGGGGCCATGAGCAGTTCTTC,CASSDSGGGHEQFF
11,TRBD1,TRBJ2-7,TRBV29-1,.,TGCAGTTTCTGGGACAGGGGGTCCACGTACTTC,CSFWDRGSTYF
17,.,TRBJ2-3,TRBV9,.,TGTGCCAGCAGCCCTAGTGCGGGTGGATGGAGCACAGATACGCAGTATTTT,CASSPSAGGWSTDTQYF
15,.,TRBJ2-5,TRBV29-1,.,TGCAGCGCCGGAGGTGCAGGGGATTCAAGAGAGACCCAGTACTTC,CSAGGAGDSRETQYF
17,TRBD1,TRBJ1-3,TRBV9,.,TGTGCCAGCAGCGCCACTCCGGGACAGGGCTCTGGAAACACCATATATTTT,CASSATPGQGSGNTIYF
14,.,TRBJ1-6,TRBV7-9,.,TGTGCCAGCAGCTTAGTTCACATCAATTCACCCCTCCACTTT,CASSLVHINSPLHF
13,.,TRBJ1-2,TRBV29-1,once,TGCAGCGTTGCCCCAGGGTCCAACTATGGCTACACCTTC,CSVAPGSNYGYTF
14,.,TRBJ1-5,TRBV19,.,TGTGCCAGTAAGGGGGGTCATAGCAATCAGCCCCAGCATTTT,CASKGGHSNQPQHF
14,.,TRBJ2-7,TRBV15,.,TGTGCCACCAGCAGCGTCCTAGGTTTCTACGAGCAGTACTTC,CATSSVLGFYEQYF